This T cell receptor beta chain is drawn from a study of blood T cell repertoires in COVID-19. Turning to the study itself: From the United States, Italy and Spain came samples of acute and convalescent COVID-19. In each case, the material was cDNA or gDNA derived from T cells, B-cell-depleted T cells, or PBMCs.

Trimming shortened V by 0 bases and J by 0 bases, and 16 bases separated the two germline ends. The CDR3 totals 18 residues. Germline V gene lookup returns CDR1 SGDLS and CDR2 YYNGEE. TCRdb keeps only in-frame clones here, not all; method: immunoSEQ multiplex PCR. This table holds under 75,000 clones, about 86% found once. Specimen: peripheral blood. The chain links TRBV9 to TRBJ2-1; possibly TRBD2 for D (6 bases). The receptor's source is a woman of 80 years or more with active COVID-19. CDR3 in DNA: TGTGCCAGCAGCGTAGAGAGGGGACTGTCGAGCTCCTACAATGAGCAGTTCTTC. It codes for CASSVERGLSSSYNEQFF.